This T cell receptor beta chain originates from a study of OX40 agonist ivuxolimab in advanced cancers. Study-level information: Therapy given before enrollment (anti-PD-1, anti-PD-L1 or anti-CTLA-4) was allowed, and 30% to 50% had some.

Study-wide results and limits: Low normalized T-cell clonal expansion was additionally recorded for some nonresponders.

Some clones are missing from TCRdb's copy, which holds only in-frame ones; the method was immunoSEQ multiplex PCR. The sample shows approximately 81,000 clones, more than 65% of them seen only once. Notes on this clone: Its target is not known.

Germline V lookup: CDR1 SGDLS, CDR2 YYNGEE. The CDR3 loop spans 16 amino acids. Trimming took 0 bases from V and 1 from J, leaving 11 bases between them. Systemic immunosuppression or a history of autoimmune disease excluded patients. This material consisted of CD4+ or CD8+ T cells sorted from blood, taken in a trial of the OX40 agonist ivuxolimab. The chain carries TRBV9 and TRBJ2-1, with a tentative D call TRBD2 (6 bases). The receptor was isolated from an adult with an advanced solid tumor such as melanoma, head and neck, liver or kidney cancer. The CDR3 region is CASSVGFSGSYNEQFF. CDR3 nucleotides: TGTGCCAGCAGCGTAGGGTTTAGCGGATCCTACAATGAGCAGTTCTTC.